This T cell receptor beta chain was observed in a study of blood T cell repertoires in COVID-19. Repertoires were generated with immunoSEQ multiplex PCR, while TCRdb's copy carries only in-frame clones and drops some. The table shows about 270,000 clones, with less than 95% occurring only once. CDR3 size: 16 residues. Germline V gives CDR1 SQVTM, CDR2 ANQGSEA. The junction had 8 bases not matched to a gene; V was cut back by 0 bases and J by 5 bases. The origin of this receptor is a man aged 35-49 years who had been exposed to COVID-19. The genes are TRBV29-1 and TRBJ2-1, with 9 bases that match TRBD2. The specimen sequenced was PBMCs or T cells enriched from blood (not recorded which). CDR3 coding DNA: TGCAGCGTTGAAGATACTAGGGCGGGAGGGGACAATGAGCAGTTCTTC. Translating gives CSVEDTRAGGDNEQFF.